What follows are 15 T cell receptor beta chains derived from one specimen sequenced in a study of cytomegalovirus exposure and HLA in healthy donors. The PCR used 60 Vbeta and 13 Jbeta primers. The method was immunoSEQ multiplex PCR; TCRdb's version includes in-frame clones alone and lacks a portion of them. The table shows roughly 190,000 clones, with approximately 80% occurring only once. The specimen sequenced was PBMCs. The receptors originated from a man between 40 and 49 years old in good health and CMV-seropositive.

V usage is TRBV6-1 and J usage is TRBJ2-5, with D possibly TRBD2 on 5 matching bases. The CDR3 has 14 residues. Trimming took off 5 bases at V and 9 bases at J, with 19 bases between the two ends. Germline V lookup: CDR1 MNHNS, CDR2 SASEGT. The CDR3 DNA sequence: TGTGCCAGCAGTTCAGCCTCGGACGAGGGCGCCCAGTACTTC. Encoded protein: CASSSASDEGAQYF.

The chain couples TRBV4-1 to TRBJ2-3, with 8 bases lining up with TRBD1. This CDR3 comprises 17 residues. Germline V gene sequence: CDR1 MGHRA, CDR2 YSYEKL. The ends lost 0 bases at V and 4 bases at J; junction bases unmatched: 9. The CDR3 nucleotides are TGCGCCAGCAGCCAAGATTACCGAACAGGGGGAGCAGATACGCAGTATTTT. Protein product: CASSQDYRTGGADTQYF.

The genes are TRBV7-3 and TRBJ2-7; TRBD2 agrees at 11 bases. The CDR3 is made up of 15 amino acids. Germline values: CDR1 SGHTA, CDR2 FQGTGA. V shed 5 bases and J 2 bases; nucleotides not matched to a gene: 5. CDR3 in DNA: TGTGCCAGCAGCCACGGGACTAGCGGTACCTACGAGCAGTACTTC. Translating it yields CASSHGTSGTYEQYF.

This sequence joins TRBV6-5 and TRBJ1-3; 9 bases map to TRBD1. CDR3 size: 15 residues. The germline V gene encodes CDR1 MNHEY and CDR2 SVGAGI. The V and J ends lost 6 bases and 3 bases, in that order; junction bases with no gene match: 6. The DNA of the CDR3 is TGTGCCAGCAGGGAGGCGACAGGGGGTGGAAACACCATATATTTT. This codes for CASREATGGGNTIYF.

The chain has TRBV13 and TRBJ2-3; tentatively, D is TRBD2 (6 bases). Germline CDR1 PRHDT, CDR2 FYEKMQ (reference sequence). Between the trimmed V and J ends, which lost 5 bases and 4 bases, there was a span of 19 bases. This CDR3 is built from 16 residues. The CDR3 loop reads CASSRGGGGPADTQYF. The CDR3 DNA reads TGTGCCAGCAGCCGTGGCGGAGGAGGGCCCGCAGATACGCAGTATTTT. The full variable domain, with the rest looked up from reference TRBV13 and TRBJ2-3, is AAGVIQSPRHLIKEKRETATLKCYPIPRHDTVYWYQQGPGQDPQFLISFYEKMQSDKGSIPDRFSAQQFSDYHSELNMSSLELGDSALYFCASSRGGGGPADTQYFGPGTRLTVL.

CDR3 sequence reads: CASSEAGTGRTFF. CDR3 in DNA: TGTGCCAGCAGTGAAGCAGGGACTGGCAGAACGTTCTTC. The V gene is TRBV2, the J gene TRBJ2-1; a possible D gene is TRBD2 (6 bases). The CDR3 has 13 amino acids. From germline, CDR1 is SNHLY and CDR2 FYNNEI. With 0 bases removed from V and 15 bases from J, the gap between germline ends came to 15 bases.

This chain uses TRBV7-8 with TRBJ1-1; the D gene is possibly TRBD1 (5 bases). The CDR3 contains 14 residues. With 5 bases removed from V and 5 bases from J, the gap between germline ends came to 15 bases. CDR1 is SGHVS and CDR2 is FQNEAQ in the germline V gene. The CDR3 DNA sequence: TGTGCCAGCAGCCAGGACACCGGGGGGACTGAAGCTTTCTTT. It is translated as CASSQDTGGTEAFF.

The V gene is TRBV7-9, the J gene TRBJ1-1; possible D gene TRBD1, 5 bases. The CDR3 covers 12 residues. V was clipped by 5 bases and J by 7 bases, with 11 bases between them. Germline CDR1 is SEHNR and CDR2 is FQNEAQ (reference sequence). The CDR3 DNA reads as TGTGCCAGCAGCGATAGACAGCTTGAAGCTTTCTTT. This gives the protein CASSDRQLEAFF.

The V and J genes are TRBV10-1 and TRBJ2-3; 8 bases match TRBD2. Germline lookup yields CDR1 WNHNN and CDR2 SYGVQD (reference sequence). The trim removed 6 bases at V and 8 bases at J, leaving 7 bases unmatched. CDR3 length: 13 amino acids. As DNA, the CDR3 is TGCGCCAGCAGCAGCGGGGGATTTGGTACGCAGTATTTT. Its protein product is CASSSGGFGTQYF.

The rearrangement links TRBV18 to TRBJ1-5, with 9 nucleotides matching TRBD1. The ends lost 3 bases at V and 2 bases at J; junction bases unmatched: 8. The V gene's germline CDR1 is KGHSH and CDR2 LQKENI. This CDR3 has 17 amino acids. CDR3 DNA sequence: TGTGCCAGCTCACCTCTACAGGGGGCGAAGGGCAATCAGCCCCAGCATTTT. Protein sequence: CASSPLQGAKGNQPQHF.

The chain is built from TRBV5-5 and TRBJ2-2, with a tentative D call TRBD1 (6 bases). Germline-derived CDR1 and CDR2 are SGHKS and YYEKEE (reference sequence). The CDR3 runs 15 residues. V was pared by 1 base and J by 1 base, with 8 bases between. CDR3 amino acids: CASSLYRENTGELFF. The CDR3 coding sequence is TGTGCCAGCAGCTTGTACAGGGAGAACACCGGGGAGCTGTTTTTT. Combining the CDR3 with reference TRBV5-5 and TRBJ2-2 gives the whole variable domain DAGVTQSPTHLIKTRGQQVTLRCSPISGHKSVSWYQQVLGQGPQFIFQYYEKEERGRGNFPDRFSARQFPNYSSELNVNALLLGDSALYLCASSLYRENTGELFFGEGSRLTVL.

The chain carries TRBV6-6 and TRBJ1-6, with 9 bases matching TRBD1. The CDR3 covers 15 residues. Per germline, CDR1 MNHNY and CDR2 SVGAGI (reference sequence). V lost 5 bases, J lost 9 bases, and 8 bases stayed unmatched. CDR3 amino acids: CASSDPTGGGSPLHF. In nucleotides, the CDR3 is TGTGCCAGCAGTGACCCGACAGGGGGAGGTTCACCCCTCCACTTT.

The rearrangement joins TRBV5-7 to TRBJ1-2, with D possibly matching TRBD1 (5 bases). TRBV5-7 is designated an ORF whose function remains uncertain. Trimming removed 4 bases from V and 3 bases from J, with 16 bases in between. CDR3 length: 15 residues. CDR3 in DNA: TGTGCCAGCAGCCCGGGGGGTATAGGGTACTATGGCTACACCTTC. Translation: CASSPGGIGYYGYTF.

The V and J genes are TRBV18 and TRBJ1-2; a weak D match, TRBD1 (6 bases). This CDR3 comprises 14 residues. Germline CDR1 and CDR2: KGHSH and LQKENI. V was pared by 2 bases and J by 6 bases, with 13 bases between. The CDR3 DNA reads as TGTGCCAGCTCACCAGACACAGGGTCCCATGGCTACACCTTC. Protein product: CASSPDTGSHGYTF. The entire variable domain, with the rest obtained from reference TRBV18 and TRBJ1-2, is as follows: NAGVMQNPRHLVRRRGQEARLRCSPMKGHSHVYWYRQLPEEGLKFMVYLQKENIIDESGMPKERFSAEFPKEGPSILRIQQVVRGDSAAYFCASSPDTGSHGYTFGSGTRLTVV.

The chain couples TRBV29-1 to TRBJ2-1, with TRBD2 matching over 7 bases. The CDR3 extends over 12 amino acids. Losses at the gene ends were 8 bases for V and 4 bases for J; bases not matched to a gene: 5. The germline V gene encodes CDR1 SQVTM and CDR2 ANQGSEA. The CDR3 DNA reads TGCAGCCAAACTAGCGCTTACAATGAGCAGTTCTTC. Its translation is CSQTSAYNEQFF.